This T cell receptor (beta chain) derives from a study of OX40 agonist ivuxolimab in advanced cancers. Study summary: Enrolled patients in dose escalation had cancers that were hepatocellular carcinoma, melanoma, renal cell or head and neck cancer. The dose-escalation cohort was approximately 80% male, with a mean age of around 60 years, ranging roughly 20 to 90.

Findings and caveats of the study: Part of the nonresponder group also had normalized T-cell clonal expansion that was low. Dosing at 0.1 to 3.0 mg/kg was accompanied by clonal expansion of CD4+ and CD8+ blood T cells by week 6.

Clones were sequenced by immunoSEQ multiplex PCR, and TCRdb holds only the in-frame ones, with some missing. The sample lists tens of thousands of clones; roughly 82% were seen once. Germline V gene lookup returns CDR1 DFQATT and CDR2 SNEGSKA (reference sequence). The CDR3 spans 11 residues. On this clone itself: Its antigen is not identified.

Material: CD4+ or CD8+ T cells sorted from blood, obtained in a trial of the OX40 agonist ivuxolimab. The rearrangement joins TRBV20-1 to TRBJ1-2; D is perhaps TRBD1 (5 bases). The receptor's source is an adult with an advanced solid tumor such as melanoma, head and neck, liver or kidney cancer. The CDR3 sequence: CIQGEVYGYTF. As DNA, the CDR3 is TGCATCCAGGGTGAAGTCTATGGCTACACCTTC.